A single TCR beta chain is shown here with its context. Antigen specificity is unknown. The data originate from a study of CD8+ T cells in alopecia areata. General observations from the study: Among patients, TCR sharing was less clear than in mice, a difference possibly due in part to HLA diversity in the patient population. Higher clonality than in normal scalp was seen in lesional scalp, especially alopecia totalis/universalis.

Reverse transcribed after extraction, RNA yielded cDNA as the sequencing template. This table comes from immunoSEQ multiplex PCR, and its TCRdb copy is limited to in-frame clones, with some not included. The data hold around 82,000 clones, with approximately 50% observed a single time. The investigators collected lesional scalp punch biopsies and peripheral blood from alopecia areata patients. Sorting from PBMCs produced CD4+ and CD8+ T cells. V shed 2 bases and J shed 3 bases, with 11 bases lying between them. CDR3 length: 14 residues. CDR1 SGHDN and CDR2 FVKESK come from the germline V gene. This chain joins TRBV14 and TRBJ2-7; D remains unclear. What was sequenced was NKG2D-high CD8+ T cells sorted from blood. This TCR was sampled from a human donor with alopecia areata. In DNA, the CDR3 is TGTGCCAGCAGCCAACAGGCAGGTGACTACGAGCAGTACTTC. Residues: CASSQQAGDYEQYF.